Following are 20 T cell receptor beta chains from one sample sequenced in a study of T cell repertoires in cytomegalovirus infection. TCRdb called the reads again in MiXCR, with one record for every CDR3 protein. The data contain fewer than 1,000,000 distinct CDR3 sequences, approximately 31% of them singletons. These receptors' antigens are unknown. Sequencing was performed on cultured CD8+ T cells from PBMCs, taken from culture after CMV antigen stimulation. All receptors come from a human donor in good health (CMV status not recorded). Some clones in this sample may be carry-over from other donors' samples.

The chain joins TRBV6-2 or TRBV6-3 to TRBJ1-6; a possible D gene is TRBD1 (5 bases). Trimming took off 6 bases at V and 5 bases at J, with 11 bases between the two ends. CDR3 length: 14 residues. Per germline, CDR1 MNHEY and CDR2 SVGEGT. This chain's CDR3 is CASRDTSDNSPLHF. The CDR3 DNA reads TGTGCCAGCAGGGACACTTCTGATAATTCACCCCTCCACTTT.

This clonotype was seen many times. The chain joins TRBV7-6 to TRBJ2-7, with 10 bases fitting TRBD2. From germline, CDR1 is SGHVS and CDR2 FNYEAQ. The CDR3 consists of 16 residues. Trimming at V came to 5 bases and at J to 0 bases, leaving 7 bases not matched to a gene. The CDR3 DNA sequence: TGTGCCAGCAGCCCTTTAGCGGGGGGTAGCTCCTACGAGCAGTACTTC. Protein product: CASSPLAGGSSYEQYF. Full variable domain (rest looked up from reference TRBV7-6 and TRBJ2-7): GAGVSQSPRYKVTKRGQDVALRCDPISGHVSLYWYRQALGQGPEFLTYFNYEAQQDKSGLPNDRFSAERPEGSISTLTIQRTEQRDSAMYRCASSPLAGGSSYEQYFGPGTRLTVT.

This chain connects TRBV18 to TRBJ1-1; weak D call: TRBD1 (5 bases). V shed 2 bases and J shed 0 bases, with 10 bases lying between them. The CDR3 is 15 residues long. The germline V gene encodes CDR1 KGHSH and CDR2 LQKENI. The CDR3 nucleotides read TGTGCCAGCTCACCAAGGGCAGGGATGAACACTGAAGCTTTCTTT. Its translation is CASSPRAGMNTEAFF.

The CDR3 nucleotides read TGTGCCATCATAGGGTCCCCCCTGGGACAGGGGATCGGGGAGACCCAGTACTTC. This codes for CAIIGSPLGQGIGETQYF. The chain is built from TRBV10-3 and TRBJ2-5, with 10 positions matching TRBD1. This CDR3 is built from 18 residues. V was pared by 7 bases and J by 5 bases, with 19 bases of the junction left unmatched. The germline CDR1 and CDR2 sequences are ENHRY and SYGVKD.

CDR3 DNA: TGTGCCACCGAACTCCCCCGGGGGAGCTCCTATAATTCACCCCTCCACTTT. Encoded protein: CATELPRGSSYNSPLHF. The chain has TRBV6-6 and TRBJ1-6; possibly TRBD1 for D (5 bases). The CDR3 covers 17 residues. Trimming took 10 bases from V and 0 from J, leaving 19 bases between them. Germline CDR1 is MNHNY and CDR2 is SVGAGI (reference sequence).

V and J are TRBV2 and TRBJ2-7; the match to TRBD1 covers 10 bases. The germline CDR1 and CDR2 sequences are SNHLY and FYNNEI. CDR3 size: 20 residues. J gave up 6 bases and V 0 bases, and 20 bases lay outside the gene matches. CDR3 region: CASSEALRWTGGNSIGEQYV. The CDR3 DNA reads TGTGCCAGCAGTGAAGCGCTTCGTTGGACAGGGGGAAACAGCATAGGCGAGCAGTACGTC.

Concerning this clonotype itself: One junction end does not reproduce the germline sequence, and a read error may be involved. This chain uses TRBV11-1 with TRBJ2-1; D is unclear. The CDR3 covers 15 residues. The germline V gene has CDR1 SGHAT and CDR2 FQDESV (reference sequence). In nucleotides, the CDR3 is TGTGCCAGCAGCTTAGCCAGGAACTCCTACAATGAGCTGTTCTTC. Translation gives CASSLARNSYNELFF.

This clonotype has at least ten counts. V and J are TRBV6-6 and TRBJ2-4, with 11 bases identical to TRBD1. The CDR3 contains 15 residues. The germline V gene has CDR1 MNHNY and CDR2 SVGAGI (reference sequence). J lost 2 bases, V lost 8 bases, and 5 bases had no gene match. CDR3 in amino acids: CASVGQGVTKNIQYF. The CDR3 DNA follows: TGTGCCAGCGTGGGACAGGGGGTTACCAAAAACATTCAGTACTTC.

This chain links TRBV27 with TRBJ2-5; D is ambiguous. The germline V gene has CDR1 MNHEY and CDR2 SMNVEV (reference sequence). The germline V and J ends were trimmed by 4 bases and 9 bases, with 15 bases remaining between them. The CDR3 loop spans 13 amino acids. CDR3 protein: CASSSPPSLAQYF. DNA of the CDR3: TGTGCCAGCAGTTCACCCCCAAGTTTGGCCCAGTACTTC.

The chain's CDR3 is CATEGAGSNNEQFF. For the CDR3, the DNA is TGTGCCACAGAAGGAGCGGGGAGCAACAATGAGCAGTTCTTC. The chain carries TRBV10-3 and TRBJ2-1; the match to TRBD2 covers 7 bases. V was pared by 10 bases and J by 5 bases, with 11 bases of the junction left unmatched. There are 14 residues in the CDR3. Germline V gives CDR1 ENHRY, CDR2 SYGVKD.

This clonotype came up a few times. V is TRBV15 and J is TRBJ2-6; no definite D call. V lost 0 bases and J 0 bases, leaving 6 bases between the germline ends. The CDR3 has 16 amino acids. From germline, CDR1 is LNHNV and CDR2 YYDKDF (reference sequence). CDR3 DNA sequence: TGTGCCACCAGCAGAGACTTCTACTCTGGGGCCAACGTCCTGACTTTC. Residues: CATSRDFYSGANVLTF.

This clonotype came up a few times. The V gene is TRBV7-9, the J gene TRBJ2-4; a weak D match, TRBD2 (5 bases). Germline CDR1 reads SEHNR; CDR2 reads FQNEAQ (reference sequence). The CDR3 length is 16 residues. V lost 1 base, J lost 4 bases, and 14 bases lay in between. DNA of the CDR3: TGTGCCAGCAGCTTAGGGGAGACGTGGCAGAAAAACATTCAGTACTTC. Protein sequence: CASSLGETWQKNIQYF. The full variable domain, its missing parts supplied by reference TRBV7-9 and TRBJ2-4, is DTGVSQNPRHKITKRGQNVTFRCDPISEHNRLYWYRQTLGQGPEFLTYFQNEAQLEKSRLLSDRFSAERPKGSFSTLEIQRTEQGDSAMYLCASSLGETWQKNIQYFGAGTRLSVL.

The chain employs TRBV7-9 and TRBJ1-5; weak D call: TRBD1 (5 bases). CDR3 size: 15 residues. Germline V gives CDR1 SEHNR, CDR2 FQNEAQ (reference sequence). V shed 6 bases and J shed 5 bases, with 17 bases lying between them. The CDR3 loop reads CASRLGQGDDQPQHF. CDR3 nucleotides: TGTGCCAGCAGACTAGGGCAGGGTGATGATCAGCCCCAGCATTTT.

The J gene is TRBJ1-3, the V gene TRBV5-5; D is perhaps TRBD1 (5 bases). V lost 2 bases and J 0 bases, leaving 24 bases between the germline ends. CDR1 SGHKS and CDR2 YYEKEE come from the germline V gene (reference sequence). CDR3 length equals 20 residues. The CDR3 loop reads CASSFEGPPTARFSGNTIYF. CDR3 in DNA: TGTGCCAGCAGCTTTGAGGGGCCGCCGACAGCCCGATTCTCTGGAAACACCATATATTTT.

The chain combines TRBV20-1 with TRBJ2-3; 11 bases match TRBD2. V shed 0 bases, J shed 2 bases, and the junction held 7 bases outside the gene matches. Germline lookup yields CDR1 DFQATT and CDR2 SNEGSKA (reference sequence). The CDR3 contains 17 residues. CDR3 bases: TGCAGTGCTAGAGATGGCCTGGGACTAGCGGTCACAGATACGCAGTATTTT. This gives the protein CSARDGLGLAVTDTQYF.

On this clonotype itself: One base away lies a much larger clone, so this may be a sequencing read error. The V and J genes are TRBV7-6 and TRBJ2-1; D is possibly TRBD1 (6 bases). Trimming took 8 bases from V and 9 from J, leaving 20 bases between them. Per the germline V gene, CDR1 is SGHVS and CDR2 is FNYEAQ. This CDR3 is 14 amino acids long. The CDR3 nucleotides read TGTGCCAGCGGCACACGCAATGGACAGCCTGAGCAGTTCTTC. This encodes CASGTRNGQPEQFF. Filled out from reference TRBV7-6 and TRBJ2-1, the complete variable domain reads GAGVSQSPRYKVTKRGQDVALRCDPISGHVSLYWYRQALGQGPEFLTYFNYEAQQDKSGLPNDRFSAERPEGSISTLTIQRTEQRDSAMYRCASGTRNGQPEQFFGPGTRLTVL.

This clonotype was detected only a few times. V is TRBV27 and J is TRBJ2-7; D not resolved. V gave up 3 bases and J gave up 0 bases, with 9 bases separating them. CDR1 is MNHEY and CDR2 is SMNVEV in the germline V gene (reference sequence). The CDR3 has 14 residues. CDR3 amino acids: CASSLTASSYEQYV. The CDR3 DNA reads TGTGCCAGCAGTTTGACCGCGAGCTCCTACGAGCAGTACGTC.

The genes are TRBV10-2 and TRBJ2-3, with D possibly being TRBD1 (5 bases). This CDR3 is built from 15 residues. V was cut by 3 bases and J by 3 bases, with 13 bases left in between. From germline, CDR1 is WSHSY and CDR2 SAAADI. CDR3 DNA: TGCGCCAGCAGTGAAGGGGATGACGGAACAGATACGCAGTATTTT. It specifies CASSEGDDGTDTQYF.

At least ten counts were recorded for this clonotype. V usage is TRBV4-1 and J usage is TRBJ1-6, with D unresolved. The CDR3 runs to 13 residues. Germline V gives CDR1 MGHRA, CDR2 YSYEKL. V lost 0 bases and J 9 bases, leaving 6 bases between the germline ends. The CDR3 DNA sequence: TGCGCCAGCAGCCAAGATCTCAGTTCACCCCTCCACTTT. This encodes CASSQDLSSPLHF.

This rearrangement joins TRBV9 to TRBJ1-1; a possible D gene is TRBD1 (6 bases). The germline CDR1 and CDR2 sequences are SGDLS and YYNGEE. The CDR3 runs 15 residues. V was trimmed by 7 bases and J by 1 base, leaving 17 bases between them. The CDR3 bases are TGTGCCAGCTGGTCGATAGTAGGGGGGAACACTGAAGCTTTCTTT. Amino acid sequence: CASWSIVGGNTEAFF.